Presented here are 27 T cell receptor beta chains from one specimen sequenced in a study of PD-L1 blockade in urothelial cancer. Profiling relied on immunoSEQ multiplex PCR, and the TCRdb table lists in-frame clones only, not all of them. The table records under 30,000 clones, more than 70% of them present only once. The sample consisted of PBMCs, taken around atezolizumab (anti-PD-L1) treatment. These receptors were taken from a man in his sixties or seventies with urothelial cancer.

The chain is built from TRBV5-5 and TRBJ1-5; 10 bases align to TRBD1. Germline V gene data show CDR1 as SGHKS and CDR2 as YYEKEE (reference sequence). This CDR3 is built from 17 residues. V shed 1 base, J shed 1 base, and the junction held 5 bases outside the gene matches. CDR3 nucleotides: TGTGCCAGCAGCTTGTACGGGACAGGGGAGAGCAATCAGCCCCAGCATTTT. Its translation: CASSLYGTGESNQPQHF. Full variable domain (outside the CDR3, taken from reference TRBV5-5 and TRBJ1-5): DAGVTQSPTHLIKTRGQQVTLRCSPISGHKSVSWYQQVLGQGPQFIFQYYEKEERGRGNFPDRFSARQFPNYSSELNVNALLLGDSALYLCASSLYGTGESNQPQHFGDGTRLSIL.

The chain recombines TRBV7-6 with TRBJ2-5; possible D gene TRBD1, 5 bases. V was shortened by 0 bases and J by 5 bases, with 13 bases between the two germline ends. The CDR3 length is 15 residues. Germline CDR1 reads SGHVS; CDR2 reads FNYEAQ. The DNA for the CDR3 is TGTGCCAGCAGCTTAGCGGCCAGGGTGGAGGAGACCCAGTACTTC. Its translation is CASSLAARVEETQYF.

J is TRBJ2-7 and V is TRBV30; 13 positions match TRBD2. Trimming removed 7 bases from V and 5 bases from J; junction bases left unmatched: 8. In germline, CDR1 is GTSNPN, CDR2 SVGIG (reference sequence). The CDR3 is made up of 14 amino acids. The CDR3 reads CASLRLAGGDEQYF. In DNA, the CDR3 is TGTGCCTCCCTCCGACTAGCGGGAGGCGACGAGCAGTACTTC.

This chain links TRBV11-3 with TRBJ2-5, with 8 bases fitting TRBD2. V lost 1 base to trimming and J lost 0 bases; unmatched junction nucleotides: 4. The CDR3 is 16 amino acids. Germline V lookup: CDR1 SGHNT, CDR2 YENEEA. The CDR3 region has the DNA TGTGCCAGCAGCTTAGCCCTAGCGGGTAACCAAGAGACCCAGTACTTC. Protein: CASSLALAGNQETQYF.

This clone was counted once. This rearrangement joins TRBV5-1 to TRBJ2-7; 8 nucleotides agree with TRBD1. J was trimmed by 6 bases and V by 4 bases; bases with no gene match: 15. The CDR3 covers 16 residues. In germline, CDR1 is SGHRS, CDR2 YFSETQ. In DNA form, the CDR3 reads TGCGCCAGCAGCGGAGCGCAACAGGGGGTCCCCCGCGAGCAGTACTTC. Translating gives CASSGAQQGVPREQYF.

This clone occurred a few times. The chain carries TRBV7-8 and TRBJ2-3, with TRBD1 as a possible D gene (6 bases). The CDR3 has 14 amino acids. Germline loops: CDR1 SGHVS, CDR2 FQNEAQ. Between the trimmed V and J ends, which lost 2 bases and 2 bases, there was a span of 8 bases. This CDR3 reads CASSLRTATDTQYF. As DNA, the CDR3 is TGTGCCAGCAGCTTAAGGACAGCCACAGATACGCAGTATTTT.

The chain has TRBV5-1 and TRBJ1-4, with D perhaps TRBD1 (6 bases). Germline V gene lookup returns CDR1 SGHRS and CDR2 YFSETQ. The CDR3 extends over 14 amino acids. V lost 2 bases and J lost 7, with 12 bases in between. CDR3 loop: CASSFTGLGEKLFF. The CDR3 DNA follows: TGCGCCAGCAGCTTTACAGGGTTGGGTGAAAAACTGTTTTTT. Supplemented by reference TRBV5-1 and TRBJ1-4, the full variable domain reads KAGVTQTPRYLIKTRGQQVTLSCSPISGHRSVSWYQQTPGQGLQFLFEYFSETQRNKGNFPGRFSGRQFSNSRSEMNVSTLELGDSALYLCASSFTGLGEKLFFGSGTQLSVL.

The gene calls are TRBV28 and TRBJ2-1; possible D gene TRBD2, 5 bases. Per germline, CDR1 MDHEN and CDR2 SYDVKM. V was trimmed by 7 bases and J by 2 bases, leaving 18 bases between them. There are 16 residues in the CDR3. This CDR3 reads CASKGTTNPAYNEQFF. Here the CDR3 DNA reads TGTGCCAGCAAGGGAACGACTAACCCCGCCTACAATGAGCAGTTCTTC.

V is TRBV13 and J is TRBJ2-6; D perhaps matches TRBD1 (6 bases). The V gene lost 4 bases and the J gene lost 0 bases, with 19 bases spanning the gap. Germline lookup yields CDR1 PRHDT and CDR2 FYEKMQ (reference sequence). The CDR3 contains 19 residues. CDR3 DNA: TGTGCCAGCAGCTCCCGACAAGGGGACACGGGCTCTGGGGCCAACGTCCTGACTTTC. Translated, it gives CASSSRQGDTGSGANVLTF.

This chain connects TRBV6-6 to TRBJ2-2; 7 bases align to TRBD1. CDR1 is MNHNY and CDR2 is SVGAGI in the germline V gene (reference sequence). The CDR3 length is 15 residues. V lost 2 bases to trimming and J lost 6 bases; unmatched junction nucleotides: 6. The CDR3 nucleotides read TGTGCCAGCAGTTACGTCCAGGGGGACGCCGGGGAGCTGTTTTTT. Translation gives CASSYVQGDAGELFF.

This chain links TRBV10-2 with TRBJ2-5, with D maybe TRBD1 (5 bases). The V end lost 2 bases, the J end lost 4 bases, and 17 bases lay between the germline ends. From germline, CDR1 is WSHSY and CDR2 SAAADI. CDR3 length: 16 residues. The CDR3 loop reads CASSEHRGLPRETQYF. CDR3 sequence (DNA): TGCGCCAGCAGTGAGCATAGGGGTCTCCCTCGAGAGACCCAGTACTTC.

The chain recombines TRBV2 with TRBJ1-5; 7 nucleotides line up with TRBD1. This CDR3 comprises 15 residues. Germline V gene lookup returns CDR1 SNHLY and CDR2 FYNNEI. Trimming removed 7 bases from V and 2 bases from J; junction bases left unmatched: 8. The CDR3 spells CASNNRGRGNQPQHF. CDR3 DNA: TGTGCCAGCAACAACAGGGGACGGGGCAATCAGCCCCAGCATTTT. Full variable domain (outside the CDR3, taken from reference TRBV2 and TRBJ1-5): EPEVTQTPSHQVTQMGQEVILRCVPISNHLYFYWYRQILGQKVEFLVSFYNNEISEKSEIFDDQFSVERPDGSNFTLKIRSTKLEDSAMYFCASNNRGRGNQPQHFGDGTRLSIL.

The CDR3: CASQLSSQVGYTF. The CDR3 DNA is TGTGCCAGCCAATTAAGTTCTCAGGTCGGCTACACCTTC. The rearrangement uses TRBV25-1 and TRBJ1-2; no definite D call. CDR3 length equals 13 residues. CDR1 and CDR2 from the germline V gene are MGHDK and SYGVNS. V dropped 8 bases and J dropped 8 bases, with 18 bases sitting between them.

This chain links TRBV7-2 with TRBJ2-1, with 10 bases aligning to TRBD2. Germline CDR1 reads SGHTA; CDR2 reads FQGNSA. There are 14 residues in the CDR3. V was clipped by 2 bases and J by 7 bases; unmatched bases: 2. The CDR3 region has the DNA TGTGCCAGCAGCTTAACTAGCGGGATAAATGAGCAGTTCTTC. Its translation: CASSLTSGINEQFF.

This chain joins TRBV15 and TRBJ2-7; D is uncertain. V gave up 0 bases and J gave up 2 bases, with 8 bases separating them. CDR3 size: 14 residues. Per germline, CDR1 LNHNV and CDR2 YYDKDF (reference sequence). The CDR3 region is CATSRDLEAYEQYF. The DNA of the CDR3 is TGTGCCACCAGCAGAGATCTAGAGGCCTACGAGCAGTACTTC.

The chain has TRBV4-1 and TRBJ2-5; a possible D gene is TRBD2 (5 bases). The CDR3 is 14 amino acids. Germline CDR1 is MGHRA and CDR2 is YSYEKL. V was cut by 4 bases and J by 4 bases, with 13 bases left in between. CDR3 region: CASSPEGPGETQYF. In DNA, the CDR3 is TGCGCCAGCAGCCCCGAGGGCCCGGGAGAGACCCAGTACTTC.

The chain combines TRBV7-2 with TRBJ2-7; D is unclear. CDR1 SGHTA and CDR2 FQGNSA come from the germline V gene. The CDR3 is made up of 13 amino acids. Deletions cut 3 bases from V and 6 bases from J, with 12 bases between. DNA for the CDR3: TGTGCCAGCAGCTTTCGACTCAGCTTCGAGCAGTACTTC. It encodes CASSFRLSFEQYF.

The genes are TRBV27 and TRBJ2-1, with D hard to call. The CDR3 extends over 15 amino acids. The germline gives CDR1 MNHEY, CDR2 SMNVEV (reference sequence). Trimming cost V 2 bases and J 3 bases, with 11 bases left between them. The CDR3 nucleotides read TGTGCCAGCAGTTTACTCCCCTTTAGCTACAATGAGCAGTTCTTC. Residues: CASSLLPFSYNEQFF.

The CDR3: CASSTRGGLREQYF. The CDR3 nucleotides are TGTGCCAGCAGCACTAGGGGAGGGCTTCGGGAGCAGTACTTC. This chain uses TRBV11-2 with TRBJ2-7; 7 bases fit TRBD2. The V segment lost 5 bases and the J segment 7 bases; nucleotides outside the gene matches: 11. Germline V gene sequence: CDR1 SGHAT, CDR2 FQNNGV. The CDR3 is 14 residues long.

A word on this clone: The junction departs from germline at one end; a sequencing error may be responsible. The CDR3 protein is CASSPLLGTSHTGELFF. The CDR3, as DNA: TGTGCTAGCAGCCCCCTCCTAGGGACTTCACACACCGGGGAGCTGTTTTTT. This sequence joins TRBV7-7 and TRBJ2-2; D is perhaps TRBD2 (6 bases). Germline V gene lookup returns CDR1 SSHAT and CDR2 FNYEAQ (reference sequence). The CDR3 contains 17 residues.

This chain uses TRBV6-1 with TRBJ2-7; 7 nucleotides align to TRBD2. The CDR3 is 15 amino acids. J gave up 0 bases and V 5 bases, and 7 bases lay outside the gene matches. Germline V gene data show CDR1 as MNHNS and CDR2 as SASEGT. The CDR3 here is CASSSLAADSYEQYF. DNA of the CDR3: TGTGCCAGCAGTTCCCTAGCGGCTGACTCCTACGAGCAGTACTTC.

This chain uses TRBV18 with TRBJ2-7, with 12 bases identical to TRBD2. The CDR3 has 16 residues. V trimming: 1 base; J trimming: 4 bases; junction bases outside the gene matches: 5. Germline CDR1 is KGHSH and CDR2 is LQKENI. CDR3 loop: CASSPRGGLAGYEQYF. As DNA, the CDR3 is TGTGCCAGCTCACCACGGGGAGGACTAGCGGGGTACGAGCAGTACTTC.

The chain recombines TRBV11-2 with TRBJ1-4; TRBD1 might be the D (6 bases). Germline V CDR1 and CDR2: SGHAT, FQNNGV. The V gene lost 0 bases and the J gene lost 10 bases, with 12 bases spanning the gap. The CDR3 contains 14 residues. The CDR3 DNA reads as TGTGCCAGCAGCTTAGACGTGCAGACAGGAAAACTGTTTTTT. Its protein is CASSLDVQTGKLFF. Drawing the rest from reference TRBV11-2 and TRBJ1-4, the complete variable domain is EAGVAQSPRYKIIEKRQSVAFWCNPISGHATLYWYQQILGQGPKLLIQFQNNGVVDDSQLPKDRFSAERLKGVDSTLKIQPAKLEDSAVYLCASSLDVQTGKLFFGSGTQLSVL.

The gene calls are TRBV4-1 and TRBJ2-4, with D perhaps matching TRBD2 (6 bases). Germline V CDR1 and CDR2: MGHRA, YSYEKL. The CDR3 loop spans 14 amino acids. V was clipped by 3 bases and J by 3 bases, with 9 bases between them. The CDR3, as DNA: TGCGCCAGCAGCCACGGAGCGGGCAAAAACATTCAGTACTTC. It yields the protein CASSHGAGKNIQYF.

The gene calls are TRBV30 and TRBJ2-7, with D possibly matching TRBD1 (7 bases). Germline loops: CDR1 GTSNPN, CDR2 SVGIG (reference sequence). This CDR3 contains 15 residues. V lost 0 bases to trimming and J lost 6 bases, with 18 bases between them. The CDR3 bases are TGTGCCTGGAGTGTAAAGGGGGCAGGGGGAGGCGAGCAGTACTTC. Translation: CAWSVKGAGGGEQYF. Variable domain in full (rest from reference TRBV30 and TRBJ2-7): SQTIHQWPATLVQPVGSPLSLECTVEGTSNPNLYWYRQAAGRGLQLLFYSVGIGQISSEVPQNLSASRPQDRQFILSSKKLLLSDSGFYLCAWSVKGAGGGEQYFGPGTRLTVT.

CDR3 nucleotides: TGCGCCAGCAGCTTGGCAGGCGACGAGCAGTTCTTC. It encodes CASSLAGDEQFF. The J gene is TRBJ2-1, the V gene TRBV5-1, with D hard to call. The CDR3 covers 12 residues. CDR1 and CDR2 (germline): SGHRS, YFSETQ. Trimming shortened V by 0 bases and J by 10 bases, and 8 bases separated the two germline ends.

The chain combines TRBV2 with TRBJ2-1, with 10 positions matching TRBD1. Germline CDR1 SNHLY, CDR2 FYNNEI. The CDR3 totals 14 residues. V was pared by 2 bases and J by 7 bases, with 2 bases of the junction left unmatched. CDR3 nucleotides: TGTGCCAGCAGTGAAAGGACAGGGGGAAATGAGCAGTTCTTC. Its protein is CASSERTGGNEQFF.